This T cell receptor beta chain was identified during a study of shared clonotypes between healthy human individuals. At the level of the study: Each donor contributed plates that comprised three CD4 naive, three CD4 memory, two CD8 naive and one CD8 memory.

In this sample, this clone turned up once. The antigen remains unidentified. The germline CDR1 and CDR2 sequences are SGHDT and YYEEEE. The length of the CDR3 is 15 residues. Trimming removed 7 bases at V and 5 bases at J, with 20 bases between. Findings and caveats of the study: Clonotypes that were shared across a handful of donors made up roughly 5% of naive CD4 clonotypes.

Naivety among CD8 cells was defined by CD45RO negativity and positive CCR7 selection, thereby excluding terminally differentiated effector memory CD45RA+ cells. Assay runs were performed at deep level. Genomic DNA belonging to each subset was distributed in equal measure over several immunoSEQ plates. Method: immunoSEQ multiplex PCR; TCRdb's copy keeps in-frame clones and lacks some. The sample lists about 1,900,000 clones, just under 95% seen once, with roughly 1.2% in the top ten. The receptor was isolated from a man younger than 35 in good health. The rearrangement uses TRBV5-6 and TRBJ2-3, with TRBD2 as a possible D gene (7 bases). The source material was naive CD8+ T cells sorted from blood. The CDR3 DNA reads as TGTGCCAGCCGCATAGGAGGGGGGGCCGAAGATACGCAGTATTTT. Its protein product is CASRIGGGAEDTQYF.